This TCR beta chain was observed in a study of T cell responses to AZD1222 COVID-19 vaccine. Study information: Second doses at about 4 or about 12 weeks were pooled. Findings and caveats of the study: In the spike-specific TCR repertoire, nearly half reportedly target unmutated variant regions. White British people made up most donors, females outnumbered males, and clonal diversity was possibly underestimated.

As regards this clone: Its target is not known.

The protocol was immunoSEQ multiplex PCR, while the TCRdb copy is restricted to in-frame clones and leaves out a portion. The table has 150,000 to 170,000 clones, 90% seen once; the top ten hold under 20%. The CDR3 spans 18 residues. Looked up from germline, CDR1 is LGHNA and CDR2 is YSLEER. J gave up 5 bases and V 0 bases, and 15 bases lay outside the gene matches. This rearrangement joins TRBV4-3 to TRBJ1-2; 7 nucleotides line up with TRBD1. The sequence came from an adult in good health. Specimen: peripheral blood, collected on day 0 of AZD1222 vaccination. Here the CDR3 DNA reads TGCGCCAGCAGCCAAGAGCCGACAGGGAAGGGAGGGATATATGGCTACACCTTC. As protein: CASSQEPTGKGGIYGYTF.